These 9 T cell receptor beta chains came from one sample sequenced in a study of shared clonotypes between healthy human individuals. The protocol was immunoSEQ multiplex PCR, while the TCRdb copy is restricted to in-frame clones and leaves out a portion. The top ten clones hold around 0.13% of a sample with a few million clones, about 94% of them seen once. The sample taken for sequencing was naive CD4+ T cells sorted from blood. Regarding subset: CD45RA+ positively selected. The receptors shown here come from a man aged 18-30 years in good health.

The chain is built from TRBV7-2 and TRBJ1-1; TRBD1 aligns across 7 bases. V lost 5 bases to trimming and J lost 8 bases; unmatched junction nucleotides: 11. CDR1 and CDR2 from the germline V gene are SGHTA and FQGNSA. The length of the CDR3 is 14 residues. The CDR3 DNA is TGTGCCAGCAGCCCAGGGAGGGGGCCCCTCGAAGCTTTCTTT. Translated: CASSPGRGPLEAFF.

The chain joins TRBV7-9 to TRBJ1-1, with 8 bases aligning to TRBD1. The CDR3 is made up of 17 amino acids. CDR1 is SEHNR, CDR2 FQNEAQ, per germline (reference sequence). The V segment lost 4 bases and the J segment 0 bases; nucleotides outside the gene matches: 10. The CDR3 sequence is CASSSLPNRGMNTEAFF. In nucleotides, the CDR3 is TGTGCCAGCAGCTCCTTACCTAACAGGGGGATGAACACTGAAGCTTTCTTT.

Details on this clone: This sample also contains other DNA sequences that code for the same CDR3. The rearrangement links TRBV19 to TRBJ2-3, with D perhaps TRBD2 (5 bases). CDR3 length equals 13 residues. The germline CDR1 and CDR2 sequences are LNHDA and SQIVND (reference sequence). The germline V and J ends were trimmed by 3 bases and 3 bases, with 7 bases remaining between them. The CDR3 sequence is CASSIGGTDTQYF. The CDR3 DNA reads TGTGCCAGTAGTATCGGCGGGACAGATACGCAGTATTTT. Together with reference TRBV19 and TRBJ2-3, the CDR3 gives the full variable domain: DGGITQSPKYLFRKEGQNVTLSCEQNLNHDAMYWYRQDPGQGLRLIYYSQIVNDFQKGDIAEGYSVSREKKESFPLTVTSAQKNPTAFYLCASSIGGTDTQYFGPGTRLTVL.

This sequence joins TRBV19 and TRBJ1-5; D remains ambiguous. V was clipped by 5 bases and J by 3 bases, with 11 bases between them. Germline CDR1 is LNHDA and CDR2 is SQIVND (reference sequence). This CDR3 comprises 14 residues. CDR3 sequence reads: CASSAARFNQPQHF. DNA for the CDR3: TGTGCCAGTAGTGCGGCCAGGTTCAATCAGCCCCAGCATTTT.

The CDR3 nucleotides are TGTGCCAGCAGCTCTCTACTAGCGGGAGTAGCTGACGAGCAGTACTTC. Protein product: CASSSLLAGVADEQYF. This chain joins TRBV5-4 and TRBJ2-7; 11 nucleotides agree with TRBD2. The CDR3 is made up of 16 amino acids. Germline values: CDR1 SGHNT, CDR2 YYREEE (reference sequence). Trimming at V came to 3 bases and at J to 5 bases, leaving 10 bases not matched to a gene.

The chain employs TRBV25-1 and TRBJ2-7; 7 bases line up with TRBD1. Trimming at V came to 8 bases and at J to 9 bases, leaving 7 bases not matched to a gene. Germline V lookup: CDR1 MGHDK, CDR2 SYGVNS. This CDR3 is built from 11 residues. The CDR3 DNA reads TGTGCCAGCGACAGGGACATAGGGCAGTACTTC. Amino acids: CASDRDIGQYF.

The rearrangement links TRBV19 to TRBJ1-1; no reliable D call. Trimming took off 4 bases at V and 9 bases at J, with 15 bases between the two ends. CDR3 length equals 13 residues. Germline CDR1 LNHDA, CDR2 SQIVND (reference sequence). In DNA, the CDR3 is TGTGCCAGTAGTACGGAGGAACAACCAAAAGCTTTCTTT. Protein: CASSTEEQPKAFF.

The chain links TRBV6-5 to TRBJ1-1; no clear D. V was pared by 3 bases and J by 9 bases, with 8 bases between. The CDR3 spans 11 residues. The germline V gene has CDR1 MNHEY and CDR2 SVGAGI. This chain's CDR3 is CASSYGTQAFF. As DNA, the CDR3 is TGTGCCAGCAGTTATGGAACACAAGCTTTCTTT.

This chain links TRBV9 with TRBJ2-3, with unresolved D. The CDR3 length is 15 residues. V gave up 0 bases and J gave up 2 bases, with 10 bases separating them. From germline, CDR1 is SGDLS and CDR2 YYNGEE. CDR3 residues: CASSVVAENTDTQYF. As DNA, the CDR3 is TGTGCCAGCAGCGTAGTGGCAGAAAACACAGATACGCAGTATTTT. Drawing the rest from reference TRBV9 and TRBJ2-3, the complete variable domain is DSGVTQTPKHLITATGQRVTLRCSPRSGDLSVYWYQQSLDQGLQFLIQYYNGEERAKGNILERFSAQQFPDLHSELNLSSLELGDSALYFCASSVVAENTDTQYFGPGTRLTVL.